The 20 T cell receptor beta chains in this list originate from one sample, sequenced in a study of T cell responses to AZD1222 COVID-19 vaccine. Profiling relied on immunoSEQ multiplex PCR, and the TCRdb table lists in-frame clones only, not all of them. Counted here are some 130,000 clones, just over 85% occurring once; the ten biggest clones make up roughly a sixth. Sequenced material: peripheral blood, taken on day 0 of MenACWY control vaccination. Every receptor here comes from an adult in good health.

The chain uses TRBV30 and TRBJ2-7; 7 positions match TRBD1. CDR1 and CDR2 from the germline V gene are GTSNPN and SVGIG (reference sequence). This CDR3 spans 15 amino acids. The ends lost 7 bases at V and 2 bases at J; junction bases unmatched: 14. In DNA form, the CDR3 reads TGTGCCTCCCGGACAGGCCAAGCGACAACCTACGAGCAGTACTTC. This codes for CASRTGQATTYEQYF.

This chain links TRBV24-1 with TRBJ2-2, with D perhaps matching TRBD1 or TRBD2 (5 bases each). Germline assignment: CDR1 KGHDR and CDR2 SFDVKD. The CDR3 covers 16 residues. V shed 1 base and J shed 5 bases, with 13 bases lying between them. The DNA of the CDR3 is TGTGCCACCAGTGATTTTTTGGGACCCGGGACCGGGGAGCTGTTTTTT. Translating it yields CATSDFLGPGTGELFF.

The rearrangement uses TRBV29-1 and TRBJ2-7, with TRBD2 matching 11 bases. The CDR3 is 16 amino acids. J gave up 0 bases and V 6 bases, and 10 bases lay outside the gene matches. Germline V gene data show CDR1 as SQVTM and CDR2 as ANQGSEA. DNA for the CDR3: TGCAGCGTCCGACCCCCAACTAGCGGGAGCTCCTACGAGCAGTACTTC. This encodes CSVRPPTSGSSYEQYF.

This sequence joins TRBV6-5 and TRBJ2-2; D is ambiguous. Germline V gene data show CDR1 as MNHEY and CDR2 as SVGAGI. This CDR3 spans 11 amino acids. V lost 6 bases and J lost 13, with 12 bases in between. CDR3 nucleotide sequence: TGTGCCAGCAGCCGGATGTCGGCGCTGTTTTTT. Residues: CASSRMSALFF.

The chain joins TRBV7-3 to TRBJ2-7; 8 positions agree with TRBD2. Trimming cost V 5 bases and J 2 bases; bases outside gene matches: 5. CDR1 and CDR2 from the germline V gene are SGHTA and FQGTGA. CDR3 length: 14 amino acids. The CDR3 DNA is TGTGCCAGCAGCCTGGGACTAGGAACCTACGAGCAGTACTTC. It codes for CASSLGLGTYEQYF. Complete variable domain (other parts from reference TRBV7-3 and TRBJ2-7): GAGVSQTPSNKVTEKGKYVELRCDPISGHTALYWYRQSLGQGPEFLIYFQGTGAADDSGLPNDRFFAVRPEGSVSTLKIQRTERGDSAVYLCASSLGLGTYEQYFGPGTRLTVT.

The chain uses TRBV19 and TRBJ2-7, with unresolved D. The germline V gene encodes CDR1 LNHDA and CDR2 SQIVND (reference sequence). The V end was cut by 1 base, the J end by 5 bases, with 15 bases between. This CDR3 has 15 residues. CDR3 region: CASSIAQDPSHEQYF. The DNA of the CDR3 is TGTGCCAGTAGTATAGCGCAGGACCCCTCGCACGAGCAGTACTTC. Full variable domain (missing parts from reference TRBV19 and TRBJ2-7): DGGITQSPKYLFRKEGQNVTLSCEQNLNHDAMYWYRQDPGQGLRLIYYSQIVNDFQKGDIAEGYSVSREKKESFPLTVTSAQKNPTAFYLCASSIAQDPSHEQYFGPGTRLTVT.

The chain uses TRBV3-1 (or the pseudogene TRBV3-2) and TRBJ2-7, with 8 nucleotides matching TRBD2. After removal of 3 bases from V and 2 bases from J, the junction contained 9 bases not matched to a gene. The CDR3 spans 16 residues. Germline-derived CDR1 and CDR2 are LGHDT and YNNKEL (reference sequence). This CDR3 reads CASSQGAGGSTYEQYF. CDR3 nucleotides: TGTGCCAGCAGCCAGGGCGCGGGAGGTTCCACCTACGAGCAGTACTTC.

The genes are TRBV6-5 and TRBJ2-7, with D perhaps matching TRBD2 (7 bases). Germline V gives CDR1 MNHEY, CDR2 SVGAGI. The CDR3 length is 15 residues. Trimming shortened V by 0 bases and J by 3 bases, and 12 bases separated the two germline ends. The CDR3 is CASSYSGGRVYEQYF. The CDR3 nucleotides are TGTGCCAGCAGTTACTCCGGGGGGCGGGTCTACGAGCAGTACTTC.

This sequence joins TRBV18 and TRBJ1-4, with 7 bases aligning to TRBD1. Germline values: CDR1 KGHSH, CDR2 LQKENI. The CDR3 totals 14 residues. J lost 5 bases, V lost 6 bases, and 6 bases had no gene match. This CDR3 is CASSSGTVNEKLFF. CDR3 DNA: TGTGCCAGCTCGTCCGGGACAGTCAATGAAAAACTGTTTTTT.

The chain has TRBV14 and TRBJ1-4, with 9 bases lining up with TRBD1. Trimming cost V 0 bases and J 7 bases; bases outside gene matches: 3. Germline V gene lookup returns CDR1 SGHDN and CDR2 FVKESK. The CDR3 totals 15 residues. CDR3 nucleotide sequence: TGTGCCAGCAGCCAAGAAGGGACAGGGATTGAAAAACTGTTTTTT. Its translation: CASSQEGTGIEKLFF.

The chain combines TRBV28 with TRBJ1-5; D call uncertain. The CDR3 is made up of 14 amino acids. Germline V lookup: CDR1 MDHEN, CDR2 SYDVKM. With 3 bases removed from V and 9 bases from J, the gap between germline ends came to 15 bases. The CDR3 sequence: CASSLVVILPPQHF. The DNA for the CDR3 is TGTGCCAGCAGTTTGGTGGTGATTCTTCCGCCCCAGCATTTT.

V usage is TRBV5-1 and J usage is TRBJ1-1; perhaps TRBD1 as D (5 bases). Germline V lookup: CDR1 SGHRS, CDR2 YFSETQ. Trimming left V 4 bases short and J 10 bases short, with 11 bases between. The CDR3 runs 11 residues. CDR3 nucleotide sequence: TGCGCCAGCAGCAGCAGGGAGGGAGCTTTCTTT. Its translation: CASSSREGAFF.

The CDR3 nucleotides read TGTGCCAGCAGTTCCCCGGGACAGAACACTGAAGCTTTCTTT. This codes for CASSSPGQNTEAFF. This sequence joins TRBV6-2 or TRBV6-3 and TRBJ1-1, with a tentative D call TRBD1 (6 bases). Germline CDR1 and CDR2: MNHEY and SVGEGT. Trimming shortened V by 4 bases and J by 1 base, and 10 bases separated the two germline ends. The CDR3 extends over 14 amino acids.

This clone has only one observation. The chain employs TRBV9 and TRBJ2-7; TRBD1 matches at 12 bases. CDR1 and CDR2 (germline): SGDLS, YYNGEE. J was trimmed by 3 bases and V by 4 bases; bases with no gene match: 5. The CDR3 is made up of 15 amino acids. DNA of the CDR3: TGTGCCAGCAGCCCGGGGGACAGGGGGCTCTACGAGCAGTACTTC. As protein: CASSPGDRGLYEQYF. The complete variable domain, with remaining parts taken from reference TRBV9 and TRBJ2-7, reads DSGVTQTPKHLITATGQRVTLRCSPRSGDLSVYWYQQSLDQGLQFLIQYYNGEERAKGNILERFSAQQFPDLHSELNLSSLELGDSALYFCASSPGDRGLYEQYFGPGTRLTVT.

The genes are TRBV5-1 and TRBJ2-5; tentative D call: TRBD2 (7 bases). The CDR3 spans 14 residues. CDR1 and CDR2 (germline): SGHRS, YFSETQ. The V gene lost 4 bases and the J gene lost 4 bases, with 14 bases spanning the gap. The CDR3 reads CASSTRRGGETQYF. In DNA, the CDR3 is TGCGCCAGCAGCACCCGAAGGGGGGGAGAGACCCAGTACTTC.

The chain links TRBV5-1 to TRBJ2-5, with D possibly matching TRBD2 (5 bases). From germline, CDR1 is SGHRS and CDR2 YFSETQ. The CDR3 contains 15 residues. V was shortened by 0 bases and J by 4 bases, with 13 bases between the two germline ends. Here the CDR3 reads CASSLATRAGETQYF. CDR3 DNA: TGCGCCAGCAGCTTGGCCACGCGGGCGGGAGAGACCCAGTACTTC.

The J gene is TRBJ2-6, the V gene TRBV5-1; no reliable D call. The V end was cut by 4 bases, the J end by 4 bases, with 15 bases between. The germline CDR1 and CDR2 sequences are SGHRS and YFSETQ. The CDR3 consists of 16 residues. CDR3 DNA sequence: TGCGCCAGCAGCCACCAAGTCGGCGAAGGGGCCAACGTCCTGACTTTC. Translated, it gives CASSHQVGEGANVLTF.

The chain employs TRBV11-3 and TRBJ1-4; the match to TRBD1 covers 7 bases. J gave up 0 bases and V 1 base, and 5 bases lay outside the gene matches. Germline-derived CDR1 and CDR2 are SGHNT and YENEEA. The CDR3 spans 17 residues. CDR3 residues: CASSLGDRNATNEKLFF. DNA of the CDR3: TGTGCCAGCAGCTTAGGGGACAGAAATGCAACTAATGAAAAACTGTTTTTT.

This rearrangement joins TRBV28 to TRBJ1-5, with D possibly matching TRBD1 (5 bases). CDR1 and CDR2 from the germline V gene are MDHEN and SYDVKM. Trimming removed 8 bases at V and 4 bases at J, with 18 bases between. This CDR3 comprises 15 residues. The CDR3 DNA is TGTGCCAGCTTTTCCTCGGGACGGCTTAATCAGCCCCAGCATTTT. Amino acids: CASFSSGRLNQPQHF. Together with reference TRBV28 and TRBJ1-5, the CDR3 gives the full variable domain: DVKVTQSSRYLVKRTGEKVFLECVQDMDHENMFWYRQDPGLGLRLIYFSYDVKMKEKGDIPEGYSVSREKKERFSLILESASTNQTSMYLCASFSSGRLNQPQHFGDGTRLSIL.

The DNA for the CDR3 is TGTGCCAGCAGCCCTCCCGGACAGAAGTACAATGAGCAGTTCTTC. It is translated as CASSPPGQKYNEQFF. V gene TRBV11-3 combines with J gene TRBJ2-1; weak D call: TRBD1 (6 bases). From germline, CDR1 is SGHNT and CDR2 YENEEA. This CDR3 is built from 15 residues. Trimming shortened V by 5 bases and J by 4 bases, and 15 bases separated the two germline ends.